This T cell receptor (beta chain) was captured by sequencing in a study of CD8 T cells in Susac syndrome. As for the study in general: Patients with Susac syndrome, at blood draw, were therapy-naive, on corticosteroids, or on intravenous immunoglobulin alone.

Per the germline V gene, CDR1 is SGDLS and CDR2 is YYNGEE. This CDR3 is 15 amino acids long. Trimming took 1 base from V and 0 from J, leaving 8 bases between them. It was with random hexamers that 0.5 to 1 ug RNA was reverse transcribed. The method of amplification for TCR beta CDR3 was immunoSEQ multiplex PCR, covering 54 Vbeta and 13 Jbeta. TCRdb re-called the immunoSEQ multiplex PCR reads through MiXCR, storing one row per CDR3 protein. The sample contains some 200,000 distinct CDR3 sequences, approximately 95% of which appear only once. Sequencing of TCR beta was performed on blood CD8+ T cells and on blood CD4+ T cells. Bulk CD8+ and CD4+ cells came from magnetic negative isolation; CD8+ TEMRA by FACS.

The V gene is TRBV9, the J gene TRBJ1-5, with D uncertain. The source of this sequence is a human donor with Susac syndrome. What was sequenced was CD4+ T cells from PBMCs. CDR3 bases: TGTGCCAGCAGCGTAAGCAGCTATAGCAATCAGCCCCAGCATTTT. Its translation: CASSVSSYSNQPQHF. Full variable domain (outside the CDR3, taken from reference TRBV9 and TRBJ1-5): DSGVTQTPKHLITATGQRVTLRCSPRSGDLSVYWYQQSLDQGLQFLIQYYNGEERAKGNILERFSAQQFPDLHSELNLSSLELGDSALYFCASSVSSYSNQPQHFGDGTRLSIL.